The present T cell receptor (beta chain) was sequenced within a study of blood T cells in healthy people across ages (dated by TCRdb to the mid-2010s). Describing the broader study: Template switching captured roughly one uniquely barcoded TCR beta cDNA molecule per two T cells in model experiments. The study measured age-related changes in TCR beta repertoire diversity using deep sequencing normalized with unique cDNA molecular identifiers. The donors were split into four age groups: young (average 16 years), middle-aged (around 37), aged (more than 60) and long-lived (roughly 80). Using the same blood draw, the study looked at two additional independent replicas of 1 million unique cDNA reads for two donors, one aged 18 to 30 and the other aged 80 or older.

Broader findings and caveats from the paper: The CMV infection status of donors was not known, potentially confounding age-related changes in expanded clonotypes. The percentage of naive T cells measured by flow cytometry correlated strongly with observed TCR beta diversity. Compared with the aged group, the long-lived group had more naive CD4+ T cells, fewer expanded clones and increased TCR diversity, a pattern suggesting age selection. As age increased, observed TCR beta diversity per million T cells dropped in a roughly linear way, and a significant reduction was already evident by age around 41. Estimates of total diversity based on one million sequenced T cells were considered lower bounds and underestimates. Conclusive comparison of naive and antigen-experienced compartments was prevented by the profiling of bulk unsorted PBMCs.

The donors were 40 or so Caucasian individuals from Russia, aged roughly 6 to 100 years, who were systemically healthy. About 9.1 milliliters of peripheral blood were collected from each donor into EDTA-treated Vacutainer tubes. PBMCs were isolated by Ficoll-Paque density-gradient centrifugation, with at least 6.5 million obtained per sample. Total RNA was extracted from PBMCs with Trizol reagent, with at least 6 micrograms obtained per sample. For every donor, flow cytometry on a PBMC aliquot measured the percentage of naive CD45RAhigh/CD27high T cells. The receptor library was made with 5' RACE. The sequencer listed for this sample is Illumina HiSeq 2500. A second PCR of about 6 to 11 cycles was performed with a sample-barcoded 5' primer and a J-beta primer mix. A template-switch 5' adaptor carrying 12 random nucleotides introduced a unique molecular identifier onto each TCR beta cDNA molecule. At least 2.5 million CDR3-containing paired-end reads were obtained from each sample. The Mint cDNA synthesis kit, primed by a TRBC-specific oligonucleotide, was used to synthesize first-strand cDNA from all RNA. All cDNA was treated with uracil-DNA glycosylase and then went through a first 18-cycle PCR with the universal primers M1SS and BC2_uni_R. On the study's bioinformatics: Normalization of each sample was performed by random selection of 1 million high-quality reads, each carrying a distinct molecular identifier. Instead of being binned into consensus sequences, reads with shared molecular identifiers were discarded. MiTCR, with a Q25 quality threshold and the strictest error-elimination algorithm, was used for CDR3 identification, clonotype clustering and error correction. A nonparametric unseen species model with Euler transformation was used to estimate a lower bound on total TCR beta diversity. TCRdb redid the processing of the public reads, applying fastp at Q25 and MiXCR, and retained in-frame beta chains. Identical CDR3 proteins give one entry, which carries the most common genes and DNA. It is TCRdb's table, rather than the study itself, that gives the V and J calls and clone size. This sample holds 600,000 to 850,000 distinct CDR3 sequences; around 25% were observed only once. Just under 9.5% of the sample goes to the ten largest clones.

Counted from cysteine to phenylalanine, this CDR3 has 15 amino acids. Only CDR3 DNA is held: 45 bases, read in frame from base 1. The V end loses 4 bases and the J end loses 5 bases, and a stretch of 14 bases separates them. According to the germline V gene, CDR1 reads MDHEN and CDR2 reads SYDVKM. This clonotype was counted a few times. Its antigen is still unknown. Base qualities are not recorded, but no much larger clone differs from it by a single base. The sample was also reused in another study, on T cells of mothers and their children. As the second paper documents: The donors were nine systemically healthy Caucasian individuals, made up of three mothers and their six children. cDNA synthesis used all of the extracted RNA, with roughly 1.5 ug of RNA in each 15 ul reaction. In the second PCR, the M1S primer introduced both the sample barcodes and 2-4 random nucleotides. Over 8 million TCR beta CDR3 reads came from each mother, compared with about 3 million reads from each child. Thymic selection shapes the output of TCR recombination in a similar way in related and unrelated pairs, and inherited differences have a minor effect. Normalized repertoire overlap in related mother-child pairs was always slightly higher than in unrelated mother-child pairs, but the difference was never significant. With a sensitivity of about 100 clones per million clonotypes, no persistent microchimeric T cell clones were detected. In the study, deep NGS was used to compare the TCR beta repertoires of mothers and children, and features distinguishing related mother-child pairs from unrelated individuals were sought. Mothers averaged about 37 +/- 4 years of age and children averaged approximately 11 +/- 4 years. After adapters were ligated using NEBNext reagents, the libraries underwent 100+100 nt paired-end sequencing on an Illumina HiSeq 2000. To prevent cross-contamination, the mother and child libraries were prepared a month apart and were sequenced in separate runs. For each donor, between roughly 500,000 and 2,100,000 distinct TCR beta clonotypes were identified. Naive TCR beta clonotypes were estimated from low-frequency clonotypes matched to each donor's FACS-determined naive share, without sorting.

The sequenced sample was blood. The V gene is TRBV28 and the J gene is TRBJ2-2; TRBD2 is a weak D gene call, 6 bases matching. This receptor was identified in a boy younger than 18 in good health. The bases are TGTGCCAGCAGTTCCTTAGAGGGAGGAACCGGGGAGCTGTTTTTT. This encodes CASSSLEGGTGELFF. With the rest looked up from the reference TRBV28 and TRBJ2-2 genes rather than sequenced, the full variable domain is DVKVTQSSRYLVKRTGEKVFLECVQDMDHENMFWYRQDPGLGLRLIYFSYDVKMKEKGDIPEGYSVSREKKERFSLILESASTNQTSMYLCASSSLEGGTGELFFGEGSRLTVL.